The sequence of this T cell receptor (beta chain) was determined in a study of control samples from healthy donors and cancer patients. The germline CDR1 and CDR2 sequences are MNHNY and SVGAGI (reference sequence). The J segment lost 5 bases and the V segment lost 7 bases, leaving 7 bases of the junction unmatched. This CDR3 has 13 amino acids. Produced via immunoSEQ multiplex PCR; TCRdb's table is partial and in-frame only. The data show 90,000 or so clones, approximately 86% seen once. Sequenced input: blood. This TCR came from a woman aged 45-65 years in good health. The V gene is TRBV6-6, the J gene TRBJ1-1; the match to TRBD1 covers 7 bases. In DNA, the CDR3 is TGTGCCAGCAAAATCGGCAGGGGGACTGAAGCTTTCTTT. Protein: CASKIGRGTEAFF.